This passage covers 10 T cell receptor beta chains from one sample sequenced in a study of cytotoxic CD8 clonotypes in ibrutinib-treated CLL. Method: immunoSEQ multiplex PCR; TCRdb's copy keeps in-frame clones and lacks some. The table lists 200,000 to 250,000 clones, 70% of them singletons. The starting material was PBMCs, obtained after 24 months of ibrutinib treatment. The receptors were gathered from a human donor with chronic lymphocytic leukemia.

This clone was counted a few times. The chain couples TRBV30 to TRBJ2-1; D might be TRBD1 (6 bases). V was pared by 5 bases and J by 9 bases, with 11 bases between. The CDR3 has 11 amino acids. CDR1 is GTSNPN and CDR2 is SVGIG in the germline V gene (reference sequence). The CDR3 DNA follows: TGTGCCTGGGCTGGACAGATTGAGCAGTTCTTC. Amino acid sequence: CAWAGQIEQFF. Using reference TRBV30 and TRBJ2-1 for the parts outside the CDR3, the full variable domain is SQTIHQWPATLVQPVGSPLSLECTVEGTSNPNLYWYRQAAGRGLQLLFYSVGIGQISSEVPQNLSASRPQDRQFILSSKKLLLSDSGFYLCAWAGQIEQFFGPGTRLTVL.

The V and J genes are TRBV7-2 and TRBJ2-1, with TRBD2 matching 8 bases. Per germline, CDR1 SGHTA and CDR2 FQGNSA. The CDR3 has 16 amino acids. The junction had 11 bases not matched to a gene; V was cut back by 7 bases and J by 3 bases. CDR3 coding DNA: TGTGCCAGCACCCTCGCGGGAGGTTTATACTACAATGAGCAGTTCTTC. This sequence encodes CASTLAGGLYYNEQFF.

The rearrangement uses TRBV5-4 and TRBJ2-1, with 8 bases that match TRBD2. Germline V gene data show CDR1 as SGHNT and CDR2 as YYREEE (reference sequence). The CDR3 is 16 residues long. Losses at the gene ends were 4 bases for V and 5 bases for J; bases not matched to a gene: 11. CDR3 nucleotide sequence: TGTGCCAGCAGCCCTCACAGGCTAGCGGGTGACAATGAGCAGTTCTTC. As protein: CASSPHRLAGDNEQFF.

The table lists this clone with a few counts. The V gene is TRBV27, the J gene TRBJ1-1; no clear D gene. The germline V and J ends were trimmed by 4 bases and 4 bases, with 10 bases remaining between them. The CDR3 sequence is 13 residues long. Germline CDR1 and CDR2: MNHEY and SMNVEV (reference sequence). The CDR3 sequence: CASSSGLSTEAFF. The DNA of the CDR3 is TGTGCCAGCAGTTCCGGGTTAAGCACTGAAGCTTTCTTT.

The genes are TRBV2 and TRBJ2-2, with D possibly matching TRBD2 (5 bases). The CDR3 has 13 amino acids. Germline assignment: CDR1 SNHLY and CDR2 FYNNEI. V lost 5 bases to trimming and J lost 7 bases, with 11 bases between them. The CDR3 DNA reads TGTGCCAGCAGTCTACTAGAGGACGGGGAGCTGTTTTTT. This gives the protein CASSLLEDGELFF.

This clone turned up a few times. The CDR3 region is CASSQEPTGGNEAFF. The CDR3 coding sequence is TGTGCCAGCAGCCAAGAACCGACAGGGGGAAATGAAGCTTTCTTT. This sequence joins TRBV4-2 and TRBJ1-1, with 9 nucleotides matching TRBD1. Germline CDR1 is LGHNA and CDR2 is YNFKEQ. After removal of 0 bases from V and 7 bases from J, the junction contained 6 bases not matched to a gene. The CDR3 is 15 amino acids.

The CDR3 protein is CASSGHSGRAEDTQYF. DNA for the CDR3: TGTGCCAGCAGCGGACATAGCGGGAGGGCGGAAGATACGCAGTATTTT. The rearrangement links TRBV9 to TRBJ2-3; TRBD2 matches 11 bases. The CDR3 has 16 residues. Unmatched junction bases numbered 8, after V lost 3 bases and J lost 5 bases. CDR1 is SGDLS and CDR2 is YYNGEE in the germline V gene.

The chain uses TRBV19 and TRBJ2-6, with a tentative D call TRBD2 (5 bases). The ends were cut back, 4 bases at V and 1 base at J, with 11 bases in the middle. Germline V lookup: CDR1 LNHDA, CDR2 SQIVND (reference sequence). The CDR3 sequence is 16 residues long. Here the CDR3 reads CASSTTTGSGANVLTF. CDR3 DNA: TGTGCCAGTAGTACGACGACGGGATCTGGGGCCAACGTCCTGACTTTC.

The chain employs TRBV28 and TRBJ2-2, with 8 bases lining up with TRBD1. Germline values: CDR1 MDHEN, CDR2 SYDVKM. Germline trimming cut 11 bases from V and 8 bases from J; bases unmatched to any gene: 7. This CDR3 is built from 12 residues. The DNA of the CDR3 is TGTGCCGGACAGGGTATCACTGGGGAGCTGTTTTTT. Protein: CAGQGITGELFF.

The chain recombines TRBV6-5 with TRBJ1-2, with D unclear. The V gene lost 4 bases and the J gene lost 4 bases, with 10 bases spanning the gap. This CDR3 is built from 13 residues. Looked up from germline, CDR1 is MNHEY and CDR2 is SVGAGI. CDR3 sequence: CASSSSYFYGYTF. Here the CDR3 DNA reads TGTGCCAGCAGTTCTAGTTATTTCTATGGCTACACCTTC.